The clone carrying this TCR beta chain has only a few counts. Clones were read by immunoSEQ multiplex PCR, and TCRdb kept only the in-frame ones, dropping some. The sample lists 10,000 to 11,000 clones, more than 75% occurring once. This sample was included in a study of sequential checkpoint blockade in melanoma. Overall study context: After both sequences, patients received maintenance nivolumab.

The treatment: randomized to nivolumab then ipilimumab (arm A) or the reverse (arm B). DNA-damaging chemotherapy had not been given to any patient beforehand. Live CD3+CD8+ CD19− CD56− cells were sorted from PBMCs. Per germline, CDR1 SEHNR and CDR2 FQNEAQ (reference sequence). The trim removed 5 bases at V and 0 bases at J, leaving 4 bases unmatched. The CDR3 is 15 amino acids. The J gene is TRBJ1-2, the V gene TRBV7-9; 9 nucleotides align to TRBD1. This receptor was taken from a human donor with melanoma. The sample was CD8+ T cells sorted from blood (inferred from file names), taken from a patient given nivolumab and ipilimumab in sequence. The CDR3 sequence: CASSRDRAANYGYTF. The DNA for the CDR3 is TGTGCCAGCAGCCGGGACAGGGCTGCTAACTATGGCTACACCTTC.